The 5 T cell receptor beta chains below come from one sample, sequenced in a study of T cell changes during pregnancy in multiple sclerosis. Measured with immunoSEQ multiplex PCR; TCRdb has only the in-frame clones, and not every one. The table lists approximately 100,000 clones, approximately 92% of them singletons, with about 1.3% in the top ten. The sample here was peripheral blood, taken in the second trimester of pregnancy. These TCRs come from a female donor with multiple sclerosis, enrolled in a pregnancy study.

CDR3 sequence (DNA): TGTGCCAGCAGCCGTGGAGGAACTGAAGCTTTCTTT. This translates into CASSRGGTEAFF. The rearrangement links TRBV7-8 to TRBJ1-1; D not certain. The germline gives CDR1 SGHVS, CDR2 FQNEAQ. The V and J ends lost 5 bases and 5 bases respectively, with 9 bases between them. The CDR3 covers 12 residues.

The chain employs TRBV7-9 and TRBJ2-2; D is unresolved. The CDR3 contains 14 residues. Germline CDR1 SEHNR, CDR2 FQNEAQ (reference sequence). The germline V and J ends were trimmed by 1 base and 4 bases, with 7 bases remaining between them. The CDR3 reads CASSLDLSTGELFF. The CDR3 DNA reads as TGTGCCAGCAGCTTAGATTTGAGCACCGGGGAGCTGTTTTTT.

A single count supports this clone. This chain joins TRBV2 and TRBJ2-7; D remains unclear. Germline V gene sequence: CDR1 SNHLY, CDR2 FYNNEI. Trimming left V 7 bases short and J 0 bases short, with 10 bases between. This CDR3 region has 13 residues. CDR3: CASIPQSSYEQYF. CDR3 sequence (DNA): TGTGCCAGCATCCCACAGAGCTCCTACGAGCAGTACTTC.

This CDR3 is CASSPGLPGEQYF. The DNA of the CDR3 is TGTGCCAGCAGCCCCGGCCTTCCAGGCGAGCAGTACTTC. The chain links TRBV7-2 to TRBJ2-7; D is unclear. The length of the CDR3 is 13 residues. Trimming stripped 5 bases from V and 6 bases from J, with 14 bases between. Germline V gene lookup returns CDR1 SGHTA and CDR2 FQGNSA.

This clone was counted a few times. The chain combines TRBV7-2 with TRBJ1-1; D remains unclear. CDR1 SGHTA and CDR2 FQGNSA come from the germline V gene. This CDR3 has 12 residues. V was shortened by 4 bases and J by 11 bases, with 14 bases between the two germline ends. CDR3 sequence (DNA): TGTGCCAGCAGCTCCCGAGGAGTGGATGCTTTCTTT. This encodes CASSSRGVDAFF.